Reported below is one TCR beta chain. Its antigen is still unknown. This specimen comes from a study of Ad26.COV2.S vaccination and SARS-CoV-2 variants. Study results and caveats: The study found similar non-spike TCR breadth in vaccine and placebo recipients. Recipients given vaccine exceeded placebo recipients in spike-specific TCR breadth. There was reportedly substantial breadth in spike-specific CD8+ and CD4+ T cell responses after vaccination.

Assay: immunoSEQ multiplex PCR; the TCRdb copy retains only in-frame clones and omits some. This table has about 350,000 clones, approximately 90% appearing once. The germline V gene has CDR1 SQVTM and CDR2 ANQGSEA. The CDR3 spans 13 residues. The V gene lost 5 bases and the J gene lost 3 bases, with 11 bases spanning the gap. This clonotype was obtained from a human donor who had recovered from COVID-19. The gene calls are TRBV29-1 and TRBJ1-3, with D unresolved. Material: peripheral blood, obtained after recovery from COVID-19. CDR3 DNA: TGCAGCGTTAGGACGGAAAATGGAAACACCATATATTTT. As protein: CSVRTENGNTIYF.